The 20 T cell receptor beta chains below all came from one sample that was sequenced in a study of blood T cell repertoires in COVID-19. Here immunoSEQ multiplex PCR was the method, and the copy in TCRdb shows in-frame clones only, minus some. The table lists about 180,000 clones, roughly four fifths of them singletons. The sample comprised peripheral blood. All receptors derive from a woman aged 70-85 years with COVID-19, enrolled during active disease.

This clone was seen a single time. V usage is TRBV15 and J usage is TRBJ1-4, with unresolved D. Germline CDR1 is LNHNV and CDR2 is YYDKDF (reference sequence). The CDR3 length is 15 residues. Between the trimmed V and J ends, which lost 0 bases and 4 bases, there was a span of 9 bases. The CDR3 protein is CATSRDLQYNEKLFF. The CDR3 DNA reads as TGTGCCACCAGCAGAGATCTACAGTATAATGAAAAACTGTTTTTT.

The V gene is TRBV7-9, the J gene TRBJ2-7; 9 bases align to TRBD1. The CDR3 has 14 amino acids. The trim removed 5 bases at V and 1 base at J, leaving 3 bases unmatched. Germline assignment: CDR1 SEHNR and CDR2 FQNEAQ (reference sequence). CDR3 bases: TGTGCCAGCAGCGGACAGGGGATATCCTACGAGCAGTACTTC. Residues: CASSGQGISYEQYF. Full variable domain (missing parts from reference TRBV7-9 and TRBJ2-7): DTGVSQNPRHKITKRGQNVTFRCDPISEHNRLYWYRQTLGQGPEFLTYFQNEAQLEKSRLLSDRFSAERPKGSFSTLEIQRTEQGDSAMYLCASSGQGISYEQYFGPGTRLTVT.

This sequence joins TRBV10-3 and TRBJ2-5; 8 bases are shared with TRBD2. CDR1 ENHRY and CDR2 SYGVKD come from the germline V gene. V lost 10 bases, J lost 3 bases, and 7 bases stayed unmatched. This CDR3 comprises 13 residues. The chain's CDR3 is CATQLAVEETQYF. The CDR3 coding sequence is TGTGCCACTCAACTAGCGGTCGAAGAGACCCAGTACTTC.

This sequence joins TRBV2 and TRBJ2-7, with a weak D call TRBD2 (6 bases). The V gene lost 1 base and the J gene lost 4 bases, with 17 bases spanning the gap. CDR3 length equals 16 residues. CDR1 is SNHLY, CDR2 FYNNEI, per germline. CDR3 nucleotide sequence: TGTGCCAGCAGTGAAGGGATAGCGGTTCTTCTATACGAGCAGTACTTC. Its translation: CASSEGIAVLLYEQYF. The complete variable domain, with remaining parts taken from reference TRBV2 and TRBJ2-7, reads EPEVTQTPSHQVTQMGQEVILRCVPISNHLYFYWYRQILGQKVEFLVSFYNNEISEKSEIFDDQFSVERPDGSNFTLKIRSTKLEDSAMYFCASSEGIAVLLYEQYFGPGTRLTVT.

This chain links TRBV28 with TRBJ2-7; D perhaps matches TRBD2 (6 bases). Germline CDR1 reads MDHEN; CDR2 reads SYDVKM. The CDR3 is 15 amino acids. Trimming pared 4 bases from V and 0 bases from J, leaving 13 bases between. This CDR3 is CASSSRTDYSYEQYF. CDR3 nucleotide sequence: TGTGCCAGCAGTTCCCGGACGGACTACTCCTACGAGCAGTACTTC.

This clone was seen many times. The chain uses TRBV30 and TRBJ1-1; no firm D call. V was shortened by 1 base and J by 4 bases, with 13 bases between the two germline ends. Per the germline V gene, CDR1 is GTSNPN and CDR2 is SVGIG (reference sequence). The length of the CDR3 is 14 residues. The chain's CDR3 is CAWSATERGTEAFF. The CDR3 coding sequence is TGTGCCTGGAGTGCGACCGAGCGAGGCACTGAAGCTTTCTTT.

The chain couples TRBV2 to TRBJ1-1; 9 bases are a match to TRBD1. The CDR3 is 14 amino acids. The germline V gene encodes CDR1 SNHLY and CDR2 FYNNEI. With V trimmed by 6 bases and J by 6 bases, 8 bases remained unmatched. CDR3 loop: CASSETGGRAEAFF. The CDR3 region has the DNA TGTGCCAGCAGCGAGACAGGGGGGAGAGCTGAAGCTTTCTTT.

The V and J genes are TRBV29-1 and TRBJ2-1; TRBD1 matches at 7 bases. Trimming at V came to 7 bases and at J to 16 bases, leaving 10 bases not matched to a gene. This CDR3 spans 10 amino acids. Per the germline V gene, CDR1 is SQVTM and CDR2 is ANQGSEA. CDR3 DNA: TGCAGCGCCTGGGACAGCACACACTTCTTC. It translates to CSAWDSTHFF.

The V call is TRBV2, the J call TRBJ2-7, with a weak D call TRBD1 (6 bases). Deletions cut 0 bases from V and 13 bases from J, with 16 bases between. This CDR3 spans 13 amino acids. Germline CDR1 and CDR2: SNHLY and FYNNEI. The CDR3 DNA follows: TGTGCCAGCAGTGAAGCGCTTCGCAGGGGCACCTACTTC. Protein product: CASSEALRRGTYF.

The sample holds one count of this clone. The chain couples TRBV20-1 to TRBJ1-5; no firm D call. Germline-derived CDR1 and CDR2 are DFQATT and SNEGSKA (reference sequence). V lost 3 bases to trimming and J lost 3 bases, with 9 bases between them. The CDR3 is 13 residues long. CDR3 region: CSASDQANQPQHF. In nucleotides, the CDR3 is TGCAGTGCTAGTGACCAAGCCAATCAGCCCCAGCATTTT.

This chain uses TRBV5-4 with TRBJ2-6; 11 positions agree with TRBD1. This CDR3 spans 18 amino acids. The V segment lost 4 bases and the J segment 0 bases; nucleotides outside the gene matches: 6. Germline V lookup: CDR1 SGHNT, CDR2 YYREEE (reference sequence). The CDR3 nucleotides are TGTGCCAGCAGCACTAAGGACAGGGGGCCCTCTGGGGCCAACGTCCTGACTTTC. This codes for CASSTKDRGPSGANVLTF. Supplemented by reference TRBV5-4 and TRBJ2-6, the full variable domain reads ETGVTQSPTHLIKTRGQQVTLRCSSQSGHNTVSWYQQALGQGPQFIFQYYREEENGRGNFPPRFSGLQFPNYSSELNVNALELDDSALYLCASSTKDRGPSGANVLTFGAGSRLTVL.

The chain couples TRBV5-1 to TRBJ2-2, with D perhaps matching TRBD1 (5 bases). V lost 0 bases, J lost 6 bases, and 15 bases lay in between. This CDR3 is built from 16 residues. CDR1 is SGHRS and CDR2 is YFSETQ in the germline V gene. CDR3: CASSLDGRVGAGELFF. The CDR3 DNA reads as TGCGCCAGCAGCTTGGACGGCAGGGTAGGCGCCGGGGAGCTGTTTTTT.

The J gene is TRBJ2-1, the V gene TRBV5-1, with 9 bases lining up with TRBD2. Looked up from germline, CDR1 is SGHRS and CDR2 is YFSETQ. The CDR3 is made up of 16 amino acids. Germline trimming cut 3 bases from V and 6 bases from J; bases unmatched to any gene: 10. The CDR3, as DNA: TGCGCCAGCAGCTCCCGACCAAGACTAGCGGCCAATGAGCAGTTCTTC. This translates into CASSSRPRLAANEQFF.

V usage is TRBV11-2 and J usage is TRBJ2-7, with 10 bases identical to TRBD1. This CDR3 comprises 13 residues. CDR1 is SGHAT and CDR2 is FQNNGV in the germline V gene. The V segment lost 0 bases and the J segment 11 bases; nucleotides outside the gene matches: 4. The CDR3 protein is CASSLDWTGGKYF. CDR3 bases: TGTGCCAGCAGCTTAGATTGGACAGGGGGAAAGTACTTC.

The V call is TRBV5-5, the J call TRBJ1-2, with 8 bases aligning to TRBD1. This CDR3 is built from 16 residues. Germline CDR1 SGHKS, CDR2 YYEKEE (reference sequence). V shed 1 base, J shed 4 bases, and the junction held 9 bases outside the gene matches. The CDR3 sequence: CASSLLSGGAGYGYTF. CDR3 in DNA: TGTGCCAGCAGCTTGTTGTCAGGGGGCGCAGGCTATGGCTACACCTTC.

The chain recombines TRBV18 with TRBJ2-3, with TRBD1 identical over 11 bases. Germline loops: CDR1 KGHSH, CDR2 LQKENI. V trimming: 5 bases; J trimming: 9 bases; junction bases outside the gene matches: 4. The CDR3 length is 13 residues. This CDR3 is CASSTDRGQTQYF. The CDR3 bases are TGTGCCAGCTCAACGGACAGGGGGCAAACGCAGTATTTT.

This clone occurred a few times. V usage is TRBV28 and J usage is TRBJ2-4; D perhaps matches TRBD1 (5 bases). Trimming stripped 0 bases from V and 0 bases from J, with 12 bases between. The V gene's germline CDR1 is MDHEN and CDR2 SYDVKM. CDR3 size: 17 residues. The CDR3 here is CASSLWGLGQAKNIQYF. CDR3 sequence (DNA): TGTGCCAGCAGTTTATGGGGCTTGGGGCAAGCCAAAAACATTCAGTACTTC.

The rearrangement links TRBV6-5 to TRBJ1-2, with 10 bases that match TRBD1. This CDR3 region has 15 residues. Germline V gives CDR1 MNHEY, CDR2 SVGAGI. The V and J ends lost 5 bases and 4 bases, in that order; junction bases with no gene match: 7. The CDR3, as DNA: TGTGCCAGCAGTCCGGACAGGGGGTCTCTCTATGGCTACACCTTC. Amino acid sequence: CASSPDRGSLYGYTF.

The V and J genes are TRBV5-6 and TRBJ1-3, with unresolved D. CDR3 length equals 14 residues. Trimming took 2 bases from V and 4 from J, leaving 10 bases between them. Germline CDR1 is SGHDT and CDR2 is YYEEEE. This chain's CDR3 is CASSFTGTGNTIYF. The CDR3 nucleotides read TGTGCCAGCAGCTTTACGGGAACGGGAAACACCATATATTTT.

The genes are TRBV6-2 or TRBV6-3 and TRBJ2-7; a weak D match, TRBD2 (5 bases). Trimming removed 5 bases from V and 2 bases from J, with 10 bases in between. CDR1 is MNHEY, CDR2 SVGEGT, per germline. The CDR3 is 13 residues long. CDR3 in DNA: TGTGCCAGCAGTGGGAGCCTCCCCTACGAGCAGTACTTC. This codes for CASSGSLPYEQYF.